The present TCR beta chain was sequenced within a study of relationships among human T cell subsets. This CDR3 contains 15 residues. After removal of 6 bases from V and 8 bases from J, the junction contained 16 bases not matched to a gene. Germline V CDR1 and CDR2: DFQATT, SNEGSKA (reference sequence). Anti-CD294 bead selection, following depletion of CD4+CD56+ natural killer T cells, yielded the Th2 cells. T cell subsets were isolated with antibody-coated magnetic beads. Study-level points and caveats: Th1, Th2 and regulatory subsets overlapped substantially in CDR3 sequences. Over 60% of CD8+ cytotoxic sequences came from clones with over 100 reads.

Semiquantitative ARM-PCR amplified T cell receptor alpha and beta CDR3 regions from mRNA. Tagged nested gene-specific primers were used first, then communal superprimers amplified exponentially. Before the second round, exonuclease removed the nested primers. TCRdb recomputed calls from the multiplex PCR reads with MiXCR, one row per CDR3 protein. The repertoire holds roughly 4,100 distinct CDR3 sequences, roughly 51% seen once, with about 2.8% in the top ten. This clonotype was found a few times. Its target is unknown. This receptor was taken from a man aged 35 to 55 in good health. The V and J genes are TRBV20-1 and TRBJ2-1; TRBD1 aligns across 7 bases. Sequencing used CD4+ Th2 cells sorted from blood. The CDR3 loop reads CSAERGLTIVYEQFF. The CDR3 nucleotides read TGCAGTGCCGAGAGGGGGCTGACAATTGTTTATGAGCAGTTCTTC.